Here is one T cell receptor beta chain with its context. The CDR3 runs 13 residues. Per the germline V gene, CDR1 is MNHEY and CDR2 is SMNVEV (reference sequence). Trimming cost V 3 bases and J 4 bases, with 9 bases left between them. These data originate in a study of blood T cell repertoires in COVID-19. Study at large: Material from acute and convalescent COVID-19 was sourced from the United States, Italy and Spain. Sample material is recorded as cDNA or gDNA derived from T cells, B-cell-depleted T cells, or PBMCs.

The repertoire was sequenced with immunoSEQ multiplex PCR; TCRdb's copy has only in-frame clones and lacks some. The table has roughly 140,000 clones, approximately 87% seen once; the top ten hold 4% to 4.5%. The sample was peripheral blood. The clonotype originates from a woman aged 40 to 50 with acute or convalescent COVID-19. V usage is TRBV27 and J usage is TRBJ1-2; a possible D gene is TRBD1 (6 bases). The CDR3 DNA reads TGTGCCAGCAGTTTTAGGGGGTTCTATGGCTACACCTTC. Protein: CASSFRGFYGYTF.